What follows are 17 T cell receptor beta chains derived from one specimen sequenced in a study of PD-1 blockade in classical Hodgkin lymphoma. The table came from immunoSEQ multiplex PCR; TCRdb's copy has only in-frame clones and leaves some out. The table lists tens of thousands of clones, approximately 94% of them singletons, with under 9.5% in the top ten. Patients all relapsed after autologous stem cell transplantation, and there was variation in brentuximab vedotin exposure. Sequencing was performed on peripheral blood mononuclear cells (PBMCs), taken at baseline. These receptors came from a human donor with classical Hodgkin lymphoma.

The chain carries TRBV6-4 and TRBJ1-5; D call uncertain. From germline, CDR1 is MRHNA and CDR2 SNTAGT. This CDR3 has 14 residues. Trimming shortened V by 2 bases and J by 3 bases, and 8 bases separated the two germline ends. CDR3 nucleotides: TGTGCCAGCAGTGACGAGGGCCCCAATCAGCCCCAGCATTTT. This encodes CASSDEGPNQPQHF.

This chain links TRBV4-3 with TRBJ1-3; no reliable D call. Trimming removed 3 bases from V and 0 bases from J, with 3 bases in between. CDR1 is LGHNA, CDR2 YSLEER, per germline. The CDR3 contains 13 residues. DNA for the CDR3: TGCGCCAGCAGCCAGAGCTCTGGAAACACCATATATTTT. This codes for CASSQSSGNTIYF.

The chain joins TRBV29-1 to TRBJ2-3; 9 nucleotides align to TRBD2. The junction had 8 bases not matched to a gene; V was cut back by 3 bases and J by 4 bases. This CDR3 contains 15 residues. Germline CDR1 and CDR2: SQVTM and ANQGSEA. The CDR3 is CSVEYGAGGADTQYF. In nucleotides, the CDR3 is TGCAGCGTTGAGTATGGGGCGGGAGGGGCAGATACGCAGTATTTT.

The chain uses TRBV6-1 and TRBJ2-7, with D tentatively TRBD1 or TRBD2 (7 bases each). Germline loops: CDR1 MNHNS, CDR2 SASEGT. The CDR3 is made up of 15 amino acids. V was pared by 7 bases and J by 2 bases, with 18 bases between. CDR3 sequence (DNA): TGTGCCAGCATCACCCGGGGAGGGGGCCCCTACGAGCAGTACTTC. This codes for CASITRGGGPYEQYF.

This chain links TRBV29-1 with TRBJ1-2; no definite D call. Per germline, CDR1 SQVTM and CDR2 ANQGSEA. V lost 3 bases, J lost 1 base, and 9 bases lay in between. This CDR3 comprises 13 residues. CDR3 loop: CSVDFPVNYGYTF. For the CDR3, the DNA is TGCAGCGTTGATTTTCCAGTTAACTATGGCTACACCTTC.

CDR3 protein: CASSQGSGAVHGIEKLFF. In DNA form, the CDR3 reads TGCGCCAGCAGCCAAGGGTCAGGGGCCGTTCACGGGATTGAAAAACTGTTTTTT. The chain is built from TRBV4-1 and TRBJ1-4, with D possibly being TRBD1 (6 bases). The CDR3 contains 18 residues. The V and J ends lost 1 base and 7 bases respectively, with 22 bases between them. The germline CDR1 and CDR2 sequences are MGHRA and YSYEKL.

The V gene is TRBV27, the J gene TRBJ1-5; a possible D gene is TRBD1 (5 bases). The CDR3 covers 14 residues. Per the germline V gene, CDR1 is MNHEY and CDR2 is SMNVEV (reference sequence). The V end lost 5 bases, the J end lost 6 bases, and 14 bases lay between the germline ends. CDR3 loop: CASSPGEGTQPQHF. The CDR3, as DNA: TGTGCCAGCAGTCCCGGGGAGGGGACTCAGCCCCAGCATTTT.

The V gene is TRBV6-1, the J gene TRBJ2-1; D is uncertain. Germline CDR1 and CDR2: MNHNS and SASEGT. Trimming stripped 2 bases from V and 5 bases from J, with 16 bases between. CDR3 length: 16 amino acids. CDR3 sequence: CASSEFWAATNNEQFF. The CDR3 region has the DNA TGTGCCAGCAGTGAATTCTGGGCAGCTACCAACAATGAGCAGTTCTTC.

The chain is built from TRBV5-1 and TRBJ2-3, with D perhaps matching TRBD1 (5 bases). With 0 bases removed from V and 4 bases from J, the gap between germline ends came to 12 bases. The CDR3 covers 15 residues. Germline CDR1 is SGHRS and CDR2 is YFSETQ. The CDR3 DNA sequence: TGCGCCAGCAGCTTGGTTCTGGGCAGGGCAGATACGCAGTATTTT. It specifies CASSLVLGRADTQYF.

The CDR3 region has the DNA TGTGCCAGCAGGGACGGGTCCGGCTCCTACGAGCAGTACTTC. This translates into CASRDGSGSYEQYF. J is TRBJ2-7 and V is TRBV5-4, with no clear D. V was shortened by 5 bases and J by 0 bases, with 12 bases between the two germline ends. Germline V gene lookup returns CDR1 SGHNT and CDR2 YYREEE (reference sequence). The CDR3 contains 14 residues.

The chain carries TRBV7-9 and TRBJ2-7, with 11 bases that match TRBD1. Germline V gene data show CDR1 as SEHNR and CDR2 as FQNEAQ (reference sequence). The CDR3 is made up of 16 amino acids. J lost 3 bases, V lost 5 bases, and 9 bases had no gene match. The chain's CDR3 is CASSAHRDRGNYEQYF. CDR3 nucleotide sequence: TGTGCCAGCAGCGCGCACCGGGACAGGGGGAACTACGAGCAGTACTTC.

V gene TRBV4-1 combines with J gene TRBJ1-6, with D tentatively TRBD1 (5 bases). This CDR3 contains 16 residues. Looked up from germline, CDR1 is MGHRA and CDR2 is YSYEKL. The V end was cut by 0 bases, the J end by 8 bases, with 14 bases between. The CDR3 bases are TGCGCCAGCAGCCAAGATTTGAAATGGGGGGATTCACCCCTCCACTTT. This codes for CASSQDLKWGDSPLHF.

The chain uses TRBV28 and TRBJ1-1; 9 nucleotides match TRBD1. The CDR3 runs 18 residues. Germline CDR1 is MDHEN and CDR2 is SYDVKM. The V segment lost 2 bases and the J segment 3 bases; nucleotides outside the gene matches: 13. Here the CDR3 reads CASSLRYRGHYTDTEAFF. CDR3 bases: TGTGCCAGCAGTTTAAGGTACAGGGGGCATTATACGGACACTGAAGCTTTCTTT.

This chain links TRBV10-3 with TRBJ2-6; D unresolved. CDR3 length equals 16 residues. Germline V gene data show CDR1 as ENHRY and CDR2 as SYGVKD. Trimming took off 3 bases at V and 0 bases at J, with 9 bases between the two ends. CDR3 region: CAISEGYISGANVLTF. DNA for the CDR3: TGTGCCATCAGTGAAGGGTATATCTCTGGGGCCAACGTCCTGACTTTC.

This chain links TRBV28 with TRBJ1-2; D unresolved. Deletions cut 3 bases from V and 7 bases from J, with 15 bases between. The CDR3 covers 14 residues. Germline CDR1 is MDHEN and CDR2 is SYDVKM. CDR3 region: CASSFWAQPPGYTF. The CDR3 DNA reads TGTGCCAGCAGTTTCTGGGCTCAACCGCCTGGCTACACCTTC.

The V and J genes are TRBV2 and TRBJ2-5; D ambiguous. Trimming left V 6 bases short and J 1 base short, with 6 bases between. The CDR3 is made up of 12 amino acids. Germline-derived CDR1 and CDR2 are SNHLY and FYNNEI. The CDR3 DNA is TGTGCCAGCAGGGCATTCCAAGAGACCCAGTACTTC. Translated, it gives CASRAFQETQYF.

This clone was detected only once. CDR3 DNA sequence: TGTGCCAGCAGTGAGACTTTGTACCAAGAGACCCAGTACTTC. This codes for CASSETLYQETQYF. The V gene is TRBV6-1, the J gene TRBJ2-5; D not resolved. CDR3 length: 14 amino acids. The V and J ends lost 3 bases and 0 bases respectively, with 8 bases between them. Germline CDR1 MNHNS, CDR2 SASEGT.